Listed here are 27 T cell receptor beta chains from one sample, sequenced in a study of OX40 agonist ivuxolimab in advanced cancers. The method was immunoSEQ multiplex PCR; TCRdb's version includes in-frame clones alone and lacks a portion of them. The sample carries tens of thousands of clones, about 80% recorded once. The sequences come from CD4+ or CD8+ T cells sorted from blood, collected in a trial of the OX40 agonist ivuxolimab. Receptors were obtained from an adult with an advanced solid tumor such as melanoma, head and neck, liver or kidney cancer.

The V call is TRBV7-9, the J call TRBJ1-3; 7 bases are shared with TRBD1. Germline CDR1 reads SEHNR; CDR2 reads FQNEAQ (reference sequence). The V segment lost 5 bases and the J segment 2 bases; nucleotides outside the gene matches: 3. The CDR3 contains 14 residues. CDR3 amino acids: CASSRDSPGNTIYF. The DNA for the CDR3 is TGTGCCAGCAGCCGGGACAGCCCTGGAAACACCATATATTTT.

CDR3 sequence: CASSSEAVNAETQYF. The CDR3 nucleotides are TGTGCCAGCAGCTCAGAGGCAGTAAATGCGGAGACCCAGTACTTC. The V call is TRBV7-9, the J call TRBJ2-5; the D is unclear. V shed 4 bases and J shed 5 bases, with 17 bases lying between them. The CDR3 consists of 15 residues. The germline V gene encodes CDR1 SEHNR and CDR2 FQNEAQ (reference sequence).

The J gene is TRBJ2-1, the V gene TRBV9; tentatively, D is TRBD1 (5 bases). There are 17 residues in the CDR3. Germline V gives CDR1 SGDLS, CDR2 YYNGEE. Trimming took off 3 bases at V and 1 base at J, with 17 bases between the two ends. The CDR3 region is CASSGPVARASYNEQFF. DNA of the CDR3: TGTGCCAGCAGCGGACCCGTGGCCAGGGCTTCCTACAATGAGCAGTTCTTC.

The chain has TRBV6-6 and TRBJ2-7; no definite D call. V was shortened by 6 bases and J by 2 bases, with 11 bases between the two germline ends. The germline V gene encodes CDR1 MNHNY and CDR2 SVGAGI (reference sequence). The CDR3 loop spans 13 amino acids. CDR3 residues: CASSHRPPYEQYF. CDR3 sequence (DNA): TGTGCCAGCAGCCACCGGCCCCCCTACGAGCAGTACTTC.

The rearrangement links TRBV27 to TRBJ2-1; 11 bases map to TRBD2. The germline gives CDR1 MNHEY, CDR2 SMNVEV (reference sequence). The V gene end was trimmed by 4 bases and the J gene end by 9 bases; junction bases not matched to a gene: 11. The CDR3 spans 16 residues. The CDR3, as DNA: TGTGCCAGCAGTTCCTATCTAGCGGGAGGATCTGGTGAGCAGTTCTTC. This gives the protein CASSSYLAGGSGEQFF.

The V gene is TRBV4-3, the J gene TRBJ2-3; 11 nucleotides line up with TRBD2. The CDR3 totals 16 residues. V was clipped by 3 bases and J by 2 bases; unmatched bases: 4. CDR1 is LGHNA and CDR2 is YSLEER in the germline V gene. The CDR3 nucleotides read TGCGCCAGCAGCCAGAGTAGCGGGGGGGTCACAGATACGCAGTATTTT. It specifies CASSQSSGGVTDTQYF.

This sequence joins TRBV28 and TRBJ1-5; D is ambiguous. The CDR3 is 13 residues long. The germline V gene has CDR1 MDHEN and CDR2 SYDVKM. CDR3 in DNA: TGTGCTGGGCCAAGGATTAGCAATCAGCCCCAGCATTTT. This gives the protein CAGPRISNQPQHF.

This chain's CDR3 is CASSLIGGSQETQYF. The CDR3 nucleotides are TGTGCCAGCAGTCTGATTGGGGGGTCCCAAGAGACCCAGTACTTC. The chain employs TRBV27 and TRBJ2-5, with D maybe TRBD2 (6 bases). Trimming stripped 5 bases from V and 1 base from J, with 14 bases between. Germline CDR1 and CDR2: MNHEY and SMNVEV (reference sequence). This CDR3 contains 15 residues.

V and J are TRBV4-1 and TRBJ1-3; D is ambiguous. From germline, CDR1 is MGHRA and CDR2 YSYEKL. The CDR3 sequence is 13 residues long. Trimming pared 5 bases from V and 2 bases from J, leaving 7 bases between. For the CDR3, the DNA is TGCGCCAGCAGCTCAACACCTGGAAACACCATATATTTT. It translates to CASSSTPGNTIYF.

The gene calls are TRBV6-1 and TRBJ2-1; D unclear. This CDR3 region has 13 residues. From germline, CDR1 is MNHNS and CDR2 SASEGT. Trimming took off 6 bases at V and 4 bases at J, with 10 bases between the two ends. The CDR3 DNA reads TGTGCCAGCAGCGCAGACGTATACAATGAGCAGTTCTTC. The encoded protein is CASSADVYNEQFF.

The genes are TRBV9 and TRBJ2-1, with D perhaps TRBD1 (6 bases). V lost 4 bases to trimming and J lost 2 bases, with 16 bases between them. The germline V gene encodes CDR1 SGDLS and CDR2 YYNGEE. This CDR3 is 16 amino acids long. CDR3 bases: TGTGCCAGCAGCCCGCCGTTTGGGGGCACCTACAATGAGCAGTTCTTC. It yields the protein CASSPPFGGTYNEQFF. The whole variable domain, filled in from reference TRBV9 and TRBJ2-1, reads DSGVTQTPKHLITATGQRVTLRCSPRSGDLSVYWYQQSLDQGLQFLIQYYNGEERAKGNILERFSAQQFPDLHSELNLSSLELGDSALYFCASSPPFGGTYNEQFFGPGTRLTVL.

This rearrangement joins TRBV19 to TRBJ2-1; D unclear. This CDR3 contains 12 residues. V gave up 7 bases and J gave up 9 bases, with 13 bases separating them. Germline V gives CDR1 LNHDA, CDR2 SQIVND (reference sequence). This chain's CDR3 is CASTYGTREQFF. The CDR3 DNA follows: TGTGCCAGTACCTATGGTACTCGTGAGCAGTTCTTC.

This rearrangement joins TRBV19 to TRBJ1-1; TRBD1 matches 7 bases. The trim removed 5 bases at V and 3 bases at J, leaving 3 bases unmatched. The CDR3 contains 13 residues. The germline V gene has CDR1 LNHDA and CDR2 SQIVND (reference sequence). CDR3 protein: CASSRGQYTEAFF. The DNA for the CDR3 is TGTGCCAGTAGTCGGGGACAGTACACTGAAGCTTTCTTT.

The CDR3: CASSEARGNEQFF. As DNA, the CDR3 is TGTGCCAGCAGTGAAGCCAGGGGCAATGAGCAGTTCTTC. The genes are TRBV6-1 and TRBJ2-1; tentatively, D is TRBD1 (6 bases). The length of the CDR3 is 13 residues. The germline V gene has CDR1 MNHNS and CDR2 SASEGT. V was clipped by 0 bases and J by 6 bases, with 6 bases between them.

This clone is medium-sized. The chain links TRBV4-3 to TRBJ2-7, with unresolved D. Trimming pared 1 base from V and 0 bases from J, leaving 13 bases between. The germline V gene encodes CDR1 LGHNA and CDR2 YSLEER. This CDR3 contains 16 residues. The CDR3 here is CASSQASGSRSYEQYF. CDR3 nucleotide sequence: TGCGCCAGCAGCCAAGCATCGGGCAGCCGCTCCTACGAGCAGTACTTC.

The V and J genes are TRBV6-6 and TRBJ1-1; 11 bases line up with TRBD1. The CDR3 loop spans 15 amino acids. CDR1 and CDR2 (germline): MNHNY, SVGAGI (reference sequence). The V gene end was trimmed by 6 bases and the J gene end by 3 bases; junction bases not matched to a gene: 6. DNA of the CDR3: TGTGCCAGCAGCCCCCTGGGACAGGGGGACACTGAAGCTTTCTTT. Its translation is CASSPLGQGDTEAFF.

With regard to this clone: The same CDR3 arises from other DNA sequences in this sample as well. This chain connects TRBV7-9 to TRBJ1-1; D gene ambiguous. CDR1 and CDR2 from the germline V gene are SEHNR and FQNEAQ (reference sequence). Trimming took off 2 bases at V and 5 bases at J, with 3 bases between the two ends. This CDR3 has 11 amino acids. The CDR3, as DNA: TGTGCCAGCAGCTTAAGAACTGAAGCTTTCTTT. Protein sequence: CASSLRTEAFF.

V usage is TRBV7-6 and J usage is TRBJ2-3, with 10 positions matching TRBD1. CDR1 and CDR2 from the germline V gene are SGHVS and FNYEAQ. This CDR3 spans 14 amino acids. The junction had 3 bases not matched to a gene; V was cut back by 5 bases and J by 4 bases. The CDR3 sequence: CASSGQGGADTQYF. Written as DNA, the CDR3 is TGTGCCAGCAGCGGACAGGGGGGGGCAGATACGCAGTATTTT.

The genes are TRBV7-6 and TRBJ2-7; TRBD1 is a possible D gene (7 bases). The CDR3 has 14 residues. Trimming cost V 4 bases and J 4 bases, with 14 bases left between them. Per the germline V gene, CDR1 is SGHVS and CDR2 is FNYEAQ. For the CDR3, the DNA is TGTGCCAGCAGCTCGGGACTCAGGGGGTACGAGCAGTACTTC. Translation: CASSSGLRGYEQYF.

This sequence joins TRBV9 and TRBJ1-5; 8 bases match TRBD1. The CDR3 length is 16 residues. The germline V gene has CDR1 SGDLS and CDR2 YYNGEE. Unmatched junction bases numbered 10, after V lost 4 bases and J lost 4 bases. Here the CDR3 reads CASSLGGQGTNQPQHF. CDR3 DNA sequence: TGTGCCAGCAGCCTAGGCGGACAGGGCACAAATCAGCCCCAGCATTTT.

The V gene is TRBV5-6, the J gene TRBJ1-2; no clear D. Germline assignment: CDR1 SGHDT and CDR2 YYEEEE. The CDR3 is 14 amino acids. Trimming took off 0 bases at V and 0 bases at J, with 6 bases between the two ends. CDR3 DNA sequence: TGTGCCAGCAGCTTGGGCACCTCTAACTATGGCTACACCTTC. Translating it yields CASSLGTSNYGYTF.

The J gene is TRBJ2-7, the V gene TRBV11-2; D is unclear. The length of the CDR3 is 10 residues. V was shortened by 3 bases and J by 5 bases, with 2 bases between the two germline ends. Looked up from germline, CDR1 is SGHAT and CDR2 is FQNNGV. The CDR3: CASSFDEQYF. As DNA, the CDR3 is TGTGCCAGCAGCTTCGACGAGCAGTACTTC.

V and J are TRBV7-6 and TRBJ2-5; 11 nucleotides agree with TRBD2. Germline loops: CDR1 SGHVS, CDR2 FNYEAQ. V trimming: 6 bases; J trimming: 0 bases; junction bases outside the gene matches: 6. This CDR3 is 16 amino acids long. CDR3 loop: CASSPTGLADQETQYF. The CDR3 DNA is TGTGCCAGCAGTCCCACGGGACTAGCGGACCAAGAGACCCAGTACTTC.

This chain connects TRBV11-3 to TRBJ2-7; maybe TRBD2 (5 bases). The CDR3 spans 14 residues. The ends were cut back, 4 bases at V and 0 bases at J, with 10 bases in the middle. Per germline, CDR1 SGHNT and CDR2 YENEEA. This CDR3 reads CASSSRRGSYEQYF. The CDR3 nucleotides are TGTGCCAGCAGCTCCCGACGGGGCTCCTACGAGCAGTACTTC.

This chain joins TRBV27 and TRBJ2-7; 9 nucleotides align to TRBD2. This CDR3 is built from 15 residues. Germline CDR1 reads MNHEY; CDR2 reads SMNVEV (reference sequence). J gave up 0 bases and V 2 bases, and 2 bases lay outside the gene matches. The CDR3 nucleotides read TGTGCCAGCAGTTTACTAGCGGGATACTCCTACGAGCAGTACTTC. Translating gives CASSLLAGYSYEQYF.

The V call is TRBV5-8, the J call TRBJ2-2, with D uncertain. The germline gives CDR1 SGHTS, CDR2 YDEGEE. CDR3 size: 15 residues. V lost 0 bases and J 4 bases, leaving 10 bases between the germline ends. For the CDR3, the DNA is TGTGCCAGCAGCTTGGAAGGCTTCAGCACCGGGGAGCTGTTTTTT. It specifies CASSLEGFSTGELFF.

The chain recombines TRBV6-6 with TRBJ2-7; unclear D gene. The CDR3 runs to 14 residues. Germline CDR1 is MNHNY and CDR2 is SVGAGI (reference sequence). Trimming stripped 2 bases from V and 3 bases from J, with 11 bases between. CDR3 loop: CASSYGQEFYEQYF. For the CDR3, the DNA is TGTGCCAGCAGTTACGGGCAGGAGTTCTACGAGCAGTACTTC.